These 24 T cell receptor beta chains share one sample of origin, sequenced in a study of early T cells in non-severe SARS-CoV-2 infection. TCRdb recomputed calls from the 5' RACE reads with MiXCR, one row per CDR3 protein. Of 84,000 or so distinct CDR3 sequences listed, roughly 13% are singletons. Source material: whole blood. Receptor source: an adult who was a healthcare worker with PCR-confirmed SARS-CoV-2 infection or an uninfected control (not recorded which).

This clonotype showed up just a few times. The chain carries TRBV5-1 and TRBJ2-7; D is unresolved. Trimming removed 0 bases at V and 6 bases at J, with 13 bases between. Germline-derived CDR1 and CDR2 are SGHRS and YFSETQ. This CDR3 spans 14 amino acids. The CDR3 here is CASSLARVPSEQYF. The CDR3, as DNA: TGCGCCAGCAGCTTGGCCCGGGTTCCCAGCGAGCAGTACTTC.

The chain recombines TRBV10-3 with TRBJ2-6; 7 nucleotides agree with TRBD2. CDR1 is ENHRY and CDR2 is SYGVKD in the germline V gene. V lost 1 base and J lost 3; bases outside the gene matches: 15. The CDR3 contains 20 residues. CDR3 sequence: CAISEFPTAVGGFGANVLTF. CDR3 in DNA: TGTGCCATCAGTGAGTTCCCGACAGCAGTCGGGGGGTTTGGGGCCAACGTCCTGACTTTC.

V usage is TRBV4-2 and J usage is TRBJ1-1; 7 nucleotides line up with TRBD1. This CDR3 spans 13 amino acids. After removal of 0 bases from V and 10 bases from J, the junction contained 5 bases not matched to a gene. CDR1 LGHNA and CDR2 YNFKEQ come from the germline V gene. CDR3 loop: CASSQDPRQGAFF. The CDR3 DNA reads as TGTGCCAGCAGCCAAGACCCCCGACAGGGAGCTTTCTTT.

This clonotype has only a few counts. The chain links TRBV27 to TRBJ2-5; D unclear. The V and J ends lost 5 bases and 5 bases respectively, with 12 bases between them. The CDR3 totals 13 residues. Germline lookup yields CDR1 MNHEY and CDR2 SMNVEV (reference sequence). The CDR3 nucleotides are TGTGCCAGCAGTCGGTCCAGGTGGGAGACCCAGTACTTC. As protein: CASSRSRWETQYF.

There are many counts of this clonotype. The chain has TRBV5-4 and TRBJ2-3, with 8 bases that match TRBD2. Germline V gene lookup returns CDR1 SGHNT and CDR2 YYREEE (reference sequence). There are 16 residues in the CDR3. The ends lost 0 bases at V and 0 bases at J; junction bases unmatched: 3. The CDR3: CASSLAVAGSTDTQYF. In DNA form, the CDR3 reads TGTGCCAGCAGCTTGGCCGTAGCGGGGAGCACAGATACGCAGTATTTT.

This clonotype was observed a handful of times. The chain couples TRBV12-3 or TRBV12-4 to TRBJ2-1, with a possible D match to TRBD2 (5 bases). The CDR3 contains 14 residues. V was cut by 7 bases and J by 5 bases, with 15 bases left in between. CDR3 nucleotides: TGTGCCAGCACCACTAGAAGGCCAGACAATGAGCAGTTCTTC. Amino acid sequence: CASTTRRPDNEQFF.

This chain links TRBV6-1 with TRBJ1-2, with D unresolved. The germline V gene encodes CDR1 MNHNS and CDR2 SASEGT. The CDR3 sequence is 17 residues long. V lost 8 bases, J lost 8 bases, and 30 bases lay in between. The CDR3 DNA follows: TGTGCCAGCTCTGGTGGCAGCGAGCTCCCCAAACTCGAGGGCTACACCTTC. Translation: CASSGGSELPKLEGYTF.

The chain combines TRBV4-2 with TRBJ2-7; no firm D call. CDR3 length: 13 residues. Trimming removed 0 bases at V and 6 bases at J, with 9 bases between. CDR1 LGHNA and CDR2 YNFKEQ come from the germline V gene. This CDR3 reads CASSQDAQREQYF. As DNA, the CDR3 is TGTGCCAGCAGCCAAGACGCGCAGCGCGAGCAGTACTTC.

The sample holds many counts of this clonotype. The V call is TRBV29-1, the J call TRBJ2-7; perhaps D is TRBD1 or TRBD2 (5 bases each). Looked up from germline, CDR1 is SQVTM and CDR2 is ANQGSEA. V was trimmed by 1 base and J by 2 bases, leaving 18 bases between them. The CDR3 is made up of 16 amino acids. CDR3 in amino acids: CSVEVVGTLLPYEQYF. As DNA, the CDR3 is TGCAGCGTTGAAGTGGTGGGGACCCTACTGCCCTACGAGCAGTACTTC.

A few counts support this clonotype. The chain joins TRBV9 to TRBJ2-7; D is perhaps TRBD1 or TRBD2 (6 bases each). The CDR3 covers 14 residues. Deletions cut 3 bases from V and 2 bases from J, with 12 bases between. Germline V lookup: CDR1 SGDLS, CDR2 YYNGEE. CDR3 bases: TGTGCCAGCAGCGCGGGGGCCTTCCCCTACGAGCAGTACTTC. Its translation: CASSAGAFPYEQYF.

By share, this clonotype ranks as medium-sized (0.01 to 0.1%). The V gene is TRBV27, the J gene TRBJ2-1, with D possibly TRBD2 on 5 matching bases. V shed 5 bases and J shed 5 bases, with 13 bases lying between them. Germline values: CDR1 MNHEY, CDR2 SMNVEV (reference sequence). The CDR3 runs to 14 residues. CDR3: CASSHLRGNNEQFF. The CDR3, as DNA: TGTGCCAGCAGTCACTTACGGGGTAACAATGAGCAGTTCTTC.

This clonotype was seen at least ten times. The rearrangement joins TRBV25-1 to TRBJ1-6, with D perhaps TRBD1 (6 bases). The CDR3 runs 16 residues. Trimming shortened V by 6 bases and J by 0 bases, and 12 bases separated the two germline ends. Germline assignment: CDR1 MGHDK and CDR2 SYGVNS. CDR3 residues: CASSSGGSSYNSPLHF. Here the CDR3 DNA reads TGTGCCAGCAGCTCCGGGGGCAGCTCCTATAATTCACCCCTCCACTTT.

The V gene is TRBV29-1, the J gene TRBJ2-2; weak D call: TRBD1 (6 bases). With 4 bases removed from V and 1 base from J, the gap between germline ends came to 7 bases. The CDR3 contains 13 residues. Germline V lookup: CDR1 SQVTM, CDR2 ANQGSEA. The CDR3 sequence is CSVGQVNTGELFF. For the CDR3, the DNA is TGCAGCGTTGGACAGGTGAACACCGGGGAGCTGTTTTTT.

The V gene is TRBV7-9, the J gene TRBJ2-2, with 9 bases that match TRBD1. The CDR3 loop spans 18 amino acids. J was trimmed by 3 bases and V by 7 bases; bases with no gene match: 15. The germline V gene has CDR1 SEHNR and CDR2 FQNEAQ (reference sequence). The CDR3 loop reads CASTILPGQGAHTGELFF. Here the CDR3 DNA reads TGTGCCAGCACCATACTACCGGGACAGGGCGCTCACACCGGGGAGCTGTTTTTT.

There are a few counts of this clonotype. The gene calls are TRBV15 and TRBJ2-1; a possible D gene is TRBD2 (5 bases). This CDR3 has 11 residues. Deletions cut 5 bases from V and 9 bases from J, with 8 bases between. Germline values: CDR1 LNHNV, CDR2 YYDKDF (reference sequence). The CDR3 sequence: CATSRTLEQFF. The CDR3 DNA sequence: TGTGCCACCAGCCGGACTCTTGAGCAGTTCTTC.

The rearrangement links TRBV3-1 to TRBJ2-3; weak D call: TRBD2 (5 bases). Germline V lookup: CDR1 LGHDT, CDR2 YNNKEL (reference sequence). There are 17 residues in the CDR3. V lost 0 bases, J lost 4 bases, and 17 bases lay in between. CDR3 nucleotide sequence: TGTGCCAGCAGCCAAGATCTACGGGGAGCCTCCTCAGATACGCAGTATTTT. Translating gives CASSQDLRGASSDTQYF.

This sequence joins TRBV5-6 and TRBJ1-5; D possibly corresponds to TRBD1 (6 bases). With 5 bases removed from V and 8 bases from J, the gap between germline ends came to 20 bases. The CDR3 is 15 residues long. The germline gives CDR1 SGHDT, CDR2 YYEEEE. The CDR3 DNA sequence: TGTGCCAGCAGTCCGGGGCCGGGGGCGATGGAGCCCCAGCATTTT. As protein: CASSPGPGAMEPQHF. Full variable domain (missing parts from reference TRBV5-6 and TRBJ1-5): DAGVTQSPTHLIKTRGQQVTLRCSPKSGHDTVSWYQQALGQGPQFIFQYYEEEERQRGNFPDRFSGHQFPNYSSELNVNALLLGDSALYLCASSPGPGAMEPQHFGDGTRLSIL.

At least ten counts were recorded for this clonotype. The rearrangement links TRBV2 to TRBJ2-3; 9 bases are a match to TRBD2. Losses at the gene ends were 7 bases for V and 4 bases for J; bases not matched to a gene: 6. The CDR3 has 14 residues. Per germline, CDR1 SNHLY and CDR2 FYNNEI. In DNA, the CDR3 is TGTGCCAGCAAGGGACTAGCTGAAGCAGATACGCAGTATTTT. It codes for CASKGLAEADTQYF.

This clonotype has a handful of counts. V and J are TRBV12-3 or TRBV12-4 and TRBJ1-4, with 8 bases aligning to TRBD1. This CDR3 spans 14 amino acids. The junction had 3 bases not matched to a gene; V was cut back by 6 bases and J by 3 bases. For the CDR3, the DNA is TGTGCCAGCAGCCAGGGGGCGTCTAATGAAAAACTGTTTTTT. Its translation is CASSQGASNEKLFF.

The genes are TRBV29-1 and TRBJ2-3; 9 bases match TRBD2. Unmatched junction bases numbered 7, after V lost 7 bases and J lost 2 bases. From germline, CDR1 is SQVTM and CDR2 ANQGSEA. The CDR3 contains 14 residues. The CDR3 DNA is TGCAGCGCCCGCCAGCGGGGGGTCACAGATACGCAGTATTTT. This sequence encodes CSARQRGVTDTQYF.

V usage is TRBV7-9 and J usage is TRBJ2-1; no definite D call. CDR3 length: 16 residues. V lost 5 bases and J 8 bases, leaving 22 bases between the germline ends. Germline V gene sequence: CDR1 SEHNR, CDR2 FQNEAQ (reference sequence). The DNA of the CDR3 is TGTGCCAGCAGCCCCCCCGGGCCCCCAGGTGTGGATGAGCAGTTCTTC. This encodes CASSPPGPPGVDEQFF.

The chain employs TRBV3-1 and TRBJ1-4; TRBD1 is a possible D gene (5 bases). With 4 bases removed from V and 3 bases from J, the gap between germline ends came to 12 bases. Germline V gives CDR1 LGHDT, CDR2 YNNKEL (reference sequence). This CDR3 is 15 amino acids long. As DNA, the CDR3 is TGTGCCAGCAGCCTCAGGGTCGAGGCTAATGAAAAACTGTTTTTT. Translation: CASSLRVEANEKLFF.

The rearrangement joins TRBV18 to TRBJ2-3, with D perhaps TRBD1 (5 bases). CDR3 size: 14 residues. Between the trimmed V and J ends, which lost 3 bases and 1 base, there was a span of 8 bases. The V gene's germline CDR1 is KGHSH and CDR2 LQKENI. The CDR3 is CASSPQGGTDTQYF. For the CDR3, the DNA is TGTGCCAGCTCACCCCAGGGTGGCACAGATACGCAGTATTTT.

The chain has TRBV7-2 and TRBJ1-1; D is uncertain. This CDR3 has 13 residues. Trimming removed 6 bases from V and 4 bases from J, with 12 bases in between. The germline gives CDR1 SGHTA, CDR2 FQGNSA. The CDR3 is CASRVEVITEAFF. CDR3 sequence (DNA): TGTGCCAGCAGGGTCGAGGTGATCACTGAAGCTTTCTTT. The full variable domain, its missing parts supplied by reference TRBV7-2 and TRBJ1-1, is GAGVSQSPSNKVTEKGKDVELRCDPISGHTALYWYRQSLGQGLEFLIYFQGNSAPDKSGLPSDRFSAERTGGSVSTLTIQRTQQEDSAVYLCASRVEVITEAFFGQGTRLTVV.